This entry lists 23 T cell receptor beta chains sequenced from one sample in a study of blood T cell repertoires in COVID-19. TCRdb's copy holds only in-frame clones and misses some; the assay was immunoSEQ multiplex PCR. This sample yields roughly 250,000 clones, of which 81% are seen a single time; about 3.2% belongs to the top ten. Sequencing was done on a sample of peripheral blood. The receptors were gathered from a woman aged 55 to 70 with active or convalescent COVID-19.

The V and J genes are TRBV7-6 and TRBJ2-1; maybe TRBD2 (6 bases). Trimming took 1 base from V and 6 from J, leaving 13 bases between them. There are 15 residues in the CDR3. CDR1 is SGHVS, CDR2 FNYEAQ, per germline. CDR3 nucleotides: TGTGCCAGCAGCTTAGTTGGGGGGACTGGCAATGAGCAGTTCTTC. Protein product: CASSLVGGTGNEQFF.

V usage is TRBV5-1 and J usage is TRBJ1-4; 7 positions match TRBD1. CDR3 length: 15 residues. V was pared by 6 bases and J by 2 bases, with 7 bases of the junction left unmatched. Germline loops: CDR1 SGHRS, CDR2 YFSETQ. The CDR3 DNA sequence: TGCGCCAGCACTCGGCAGGGGGTGACTAATGAAAAACTGTTTTTT. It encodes CASTRQGVTNEKLFF.

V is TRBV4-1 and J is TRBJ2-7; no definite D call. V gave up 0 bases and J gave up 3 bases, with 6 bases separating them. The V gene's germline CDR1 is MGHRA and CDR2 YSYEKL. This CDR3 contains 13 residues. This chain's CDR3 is CASSQEASYEQYF. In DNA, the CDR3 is TGCGCCAGCAGCCAAGAGGCTAGCTACGAGCAGTACTTC.

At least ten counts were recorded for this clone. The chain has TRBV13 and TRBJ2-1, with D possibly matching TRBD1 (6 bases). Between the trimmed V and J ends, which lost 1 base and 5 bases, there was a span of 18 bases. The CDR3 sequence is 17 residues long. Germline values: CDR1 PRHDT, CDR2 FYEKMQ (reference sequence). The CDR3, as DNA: TGTGCCAGCAGCTTAGCGCGCCTGGCAGGGGACGACAATGAGCAGTTCTTC. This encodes CASSLARLAGDDNEQFF.

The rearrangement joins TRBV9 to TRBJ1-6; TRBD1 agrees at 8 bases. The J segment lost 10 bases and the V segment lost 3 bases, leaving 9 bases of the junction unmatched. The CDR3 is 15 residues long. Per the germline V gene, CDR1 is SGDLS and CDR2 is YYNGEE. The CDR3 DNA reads TGTGCCAGCAGCGGGACGGGACAGGAAGGCTCACCCCTCCACTTT. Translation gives CASSGTGQEGSPLHF. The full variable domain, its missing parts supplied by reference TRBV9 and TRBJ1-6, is DSGVTQTPKHLITATGQRVTLRCSPRSGDLSVYWYQQSLDQGLQFLIQYYNGEERAKGNILERFSAQQFPDLHSELNLSSLELGDSALYFCASSGTGQEGSPLHFGNGTRLTVT.

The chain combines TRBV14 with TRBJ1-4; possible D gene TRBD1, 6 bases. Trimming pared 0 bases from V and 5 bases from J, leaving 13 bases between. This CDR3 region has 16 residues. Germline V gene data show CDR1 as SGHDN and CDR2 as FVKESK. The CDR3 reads CASSQDFVTGNEKLFF. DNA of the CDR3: TGTGCCAGCAGCCAAGATTTTGTGACAGGAAATGAAAAACTGTTTTTT.

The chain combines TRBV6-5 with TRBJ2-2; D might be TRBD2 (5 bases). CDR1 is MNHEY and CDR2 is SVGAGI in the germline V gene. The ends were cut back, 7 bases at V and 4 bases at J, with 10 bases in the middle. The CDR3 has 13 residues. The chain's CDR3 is CASTGGRTGELFF. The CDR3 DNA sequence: TGTGCCAGCACCGGAGGACGCACCGGGGAGCTGTTTTTT.

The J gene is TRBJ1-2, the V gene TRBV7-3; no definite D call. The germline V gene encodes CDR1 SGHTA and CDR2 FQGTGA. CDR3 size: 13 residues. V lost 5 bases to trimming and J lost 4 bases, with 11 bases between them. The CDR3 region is CASSRPGAYGYTF. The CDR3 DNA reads TGTGCCAGCAGCCGCCCAGGCGCCTATGGCTACACCTTC.

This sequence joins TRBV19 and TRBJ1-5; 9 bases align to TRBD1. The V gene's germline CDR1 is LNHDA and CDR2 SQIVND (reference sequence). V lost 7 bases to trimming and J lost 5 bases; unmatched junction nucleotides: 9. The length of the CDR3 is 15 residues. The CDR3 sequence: CASTPDRGGDQPQHF. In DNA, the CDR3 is TGTGCCAGTACCCCGGACAGGGGAGGTGATCAGCCCCAGCATTTT.

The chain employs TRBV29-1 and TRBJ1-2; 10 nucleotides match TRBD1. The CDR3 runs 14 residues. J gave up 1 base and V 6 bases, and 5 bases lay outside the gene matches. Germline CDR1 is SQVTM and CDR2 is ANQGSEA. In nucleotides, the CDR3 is TGCAGCGTGGGACAGGGGACCTTTAACTATGGCTACACCTTC. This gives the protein CSVGQGTFNYGYTF.

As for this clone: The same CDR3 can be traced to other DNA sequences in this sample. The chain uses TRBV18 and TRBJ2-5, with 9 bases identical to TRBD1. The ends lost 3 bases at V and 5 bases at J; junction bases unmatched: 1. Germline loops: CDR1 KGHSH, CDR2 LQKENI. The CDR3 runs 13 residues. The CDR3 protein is CASSPGQGETQYF. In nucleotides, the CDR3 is TGTGCCAGCTCACCGGGACAGGGTGAGACCCAGTACTTC.

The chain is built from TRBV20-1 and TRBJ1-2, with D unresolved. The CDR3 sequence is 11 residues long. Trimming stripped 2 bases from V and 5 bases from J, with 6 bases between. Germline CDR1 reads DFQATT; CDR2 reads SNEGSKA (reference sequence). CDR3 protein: CSARSVYGYTF. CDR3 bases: TGCAGTGCTAGATCGGTTTATGGCTACACCTTC.

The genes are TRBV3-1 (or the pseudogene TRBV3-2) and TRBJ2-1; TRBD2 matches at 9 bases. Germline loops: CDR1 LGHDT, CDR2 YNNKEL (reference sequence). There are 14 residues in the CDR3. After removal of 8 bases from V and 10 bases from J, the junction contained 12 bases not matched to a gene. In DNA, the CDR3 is TGTGCCAGCCGCCGACCTCTTGCGGGGGGGGAGCAGTTCTTC. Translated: CASRRPLAGGEQFF.

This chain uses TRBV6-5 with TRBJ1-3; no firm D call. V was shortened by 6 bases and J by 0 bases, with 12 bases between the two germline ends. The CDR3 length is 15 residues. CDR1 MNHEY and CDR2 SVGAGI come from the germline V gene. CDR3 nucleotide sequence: TGTGCCAGCAGCCAGGATTACAGCTCTGGAAACACCATATATTTT. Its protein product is CASSQDYSSGNTIYF.

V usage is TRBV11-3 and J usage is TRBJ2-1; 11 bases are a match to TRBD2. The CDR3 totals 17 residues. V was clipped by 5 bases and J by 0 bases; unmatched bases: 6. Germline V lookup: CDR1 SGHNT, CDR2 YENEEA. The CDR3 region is CASSPSGGTSSYNEQFF. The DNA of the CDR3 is TGTGCCAGCAGCCCTAGCGGGGGGACGAGCTCCTACAATGAGCAGTTCTTC.

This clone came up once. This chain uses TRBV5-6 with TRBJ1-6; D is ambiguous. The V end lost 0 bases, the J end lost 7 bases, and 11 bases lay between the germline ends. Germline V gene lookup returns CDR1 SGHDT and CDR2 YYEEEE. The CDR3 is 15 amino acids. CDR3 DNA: TGTGCCAGCAGCTTGGCGGACTTCGGAAATTCACCCCTCCACTTT. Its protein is CASSLADFGNSPLHF. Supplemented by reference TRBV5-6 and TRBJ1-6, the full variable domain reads DAGVTQSPTHLIKTRGQQVTLRCSPKSGHDTVSWYQQALGQGPQFIFQYYEEEERQRGNFPDRFSGHQFPNYSSELNVNALLLGDSALYLCASSLADFGNSPLHFGNGTRLTVT.

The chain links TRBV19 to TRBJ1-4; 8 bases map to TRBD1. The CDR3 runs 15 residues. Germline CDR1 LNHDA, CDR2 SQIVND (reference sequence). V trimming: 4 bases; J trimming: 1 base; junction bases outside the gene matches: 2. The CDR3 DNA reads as TGTGCCAGTAGTACCGACAGGGGAACTAATGAAAAACTGTTTTTT. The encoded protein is CASSTDRGTNEKLFF.

In DNA form, the CDR3 reads TGCGCCAGCAGCCAGGGACTAGCGGCTAGCACAGATACGCAGTATTTT. Protein product: CASSQGLAASTDTQYF. The V gene is TRBV4-1, the J gene TRBJ2-3; 11 bases are shared with TRBD2. This CDR3 spans 16 amino acids. V gave up 3 bases and J gave up 0 bases; unmatched junction bases: 2. CDR1 is MGHRA, CDR2 YSYEKL, per germline.

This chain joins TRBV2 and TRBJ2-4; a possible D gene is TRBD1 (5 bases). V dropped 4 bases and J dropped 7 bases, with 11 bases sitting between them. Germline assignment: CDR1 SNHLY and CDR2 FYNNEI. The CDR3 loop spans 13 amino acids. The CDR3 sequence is CASSAQGRNIQYF. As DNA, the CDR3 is TGTGCCAGCAGTGCCCAGGGTAGGAACATTCAGTACTTC.

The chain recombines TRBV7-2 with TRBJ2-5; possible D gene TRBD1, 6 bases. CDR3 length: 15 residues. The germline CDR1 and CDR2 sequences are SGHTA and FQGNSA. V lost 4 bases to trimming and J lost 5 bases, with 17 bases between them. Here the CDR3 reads CASSYGRGASETQYF. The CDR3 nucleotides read TGTGCCAGCAGCTATGGCAGGGGCGCGTCGGAGACCCAGTACTTC.

Here the CDR3 reads CASSLGQGIGYTF. CDR3 DNA: TGTGCCAGCAGTTTGGGCCAGGGAATTGGCTACACCTTC. V and J are TRBV12-3 or TRBV12-4 and TRBJ1-2, with a tentative D call TRBD1 (5 bases). The V end lost 3 bases, the J end lost 7 bases, and 12 bases lay between the germline ends. The CDR3 has 13 amino acids.

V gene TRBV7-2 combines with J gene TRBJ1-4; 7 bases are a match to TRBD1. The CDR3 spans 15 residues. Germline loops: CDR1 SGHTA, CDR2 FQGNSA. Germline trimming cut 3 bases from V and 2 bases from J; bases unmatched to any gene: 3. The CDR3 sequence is CASSFSTGTNEKLFF. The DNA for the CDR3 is TGTGCCAGCAGCTTCTCGACAGGGACTAATGAAAAACTGTTTTTT.

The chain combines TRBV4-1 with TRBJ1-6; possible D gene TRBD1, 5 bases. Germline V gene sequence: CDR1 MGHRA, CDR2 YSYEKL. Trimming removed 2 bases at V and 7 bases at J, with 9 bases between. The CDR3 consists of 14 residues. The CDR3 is CASSQPDSNSPLHF. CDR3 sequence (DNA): TGCGCCAGCAGCCAACCCGACAGCAATTCACCCCTCCACTTT.